Included here is one TCR beta chain sequence, with context. Its antigen is as yet unknown. This sample is drawn from a study of shared clonotypes between healthy human individuals. Study-wide findings and caveats: Naive subsets generally exceeded memory subsets in estimated richness.

Per germline, CDR1 MGHRA and CDR2 YSYEKL. The germline V and J ends were trimmed by 3 bases and 2 bases, with 11 bases remaining between them. This CDR3 spans 14 amino acids. Only in-frame clones appear in the TCRdb table, and some are missing; sequencing was by immunoSEQ multiplex PCR. The table includes over a million clones, roughly 98.5% detected once. Sequenced material: naive CD4+ T cells sorted from blood. As to subset: CD45RA+ positively selected. The source of this sequence is a man aged 25 to 40 in good health. The V call is TRBV4-1, the J call TRBJ2-7; tentatively, D is TRBD2 (5 bases). The CDR3 loop reads CASSHSGLTYEQYF. In nucleotides, the CDR3 is TGCGCCAGCAGCCATTCCGGACTCACCTACGAGCAGTACTTC.